This T cell receptor (beta chain) is from a study of T cells in Graves' hyperthyroidism and ophthalmopathy. The V gene's germline CDR1 is DFQATT and CDR2 SNEGSKA (reference sequence). This CDR3 has 14 amino acids. V lost 6 bases, J lost 6 bases, and 10 bases stayed unmatched. Amplified regions were TCR beta CDR3 sequences from RNA transcripts. The primer set for the first-round RT-PCR of the TCR CDR3 was HTBI. TCRdb reanalysed the multiplex PCR reads using MiXCR and keeps one entry per CDR3 protein. The sample gives some 580,000 distinct CDR3 sequences, roughly a sixth of which show up once; around 3.3% is in the top ten.

This TCR came from a middle-aged woman with Graves' ophthalmopathy. This rearrangement joins TRBV20-1 to TRBJ1-4, with 7 bases aligning to TRBD1. The sequenced sample was blood. CDR3 in amino acids: CSAAGIGGDEKLFF. The CDR3 DNA reads TGCAGTGCCGCAGGGATAGGGGGCGATGAAAAACTGTTTTTT.